This is a list of T cell receptor beta chains from one sample in a study of T cells in Graves' hyperthyroidism and ophthalmopathy. TCRdb re-called the multiplex PCR reads with MiXCR, one entry per CDR3 protein. The table shows more than 500,000 distinct CDR3 sequences, with roughly 14% occurring only once. Sequenced: blood. The receptors derive from a woman in her thirties or forties with Graves' ophthalmopathy. CDR3s include the opening cysteine and the closing phenylalanine or tryptophan. D genes are given only for firm matches. For some rows the clone size is stated as once, few or many, or as a class when expanded; others skip it.

D gene	clone size	J gene	V gene	CDR3 DNA	CDR3 protein
.	.	TRBJ2-7	TRBV12-3/TRBV12-4	TGTGCCAGCAGTTTCGGACCGAGTCCCTACGAGCAGTACTTC	CASSFGPSPYEQYF
.	many	TRBJ1-1	TRBV28	TGTGCCACCGACGGGATGAACACTGAAGCTTTCTTT	CATDGMNTEAFF
.	many	TRBJ2-7	TRBV20-1	TGCAGTGCAATGTACGAGCAGTACTTC	CSAMYEQYF
TRBD2	many	TRBJ2-5	TRBV7-2	TGTGCCAACAGCCCCCTCCCCGGGACTAGCGGGCAAGAGACCCAGTACTTC	CANSPLPGTSGQETQYF
TRBD2	many	TRBJ2-7	TRBV7-2	TGTGCCAGCAGCTTACCCACTAGCGGGAGGAACTCCTACGAGCAGTACTTC	CASSLPTSGRNSYEQYF
.	many	TRBJ2-5	TRBV18	TGTGCCAGCTCACCATCAGAGCAAGAGACCCAGTACTTC	CASSPSEQETQYF
.	many	TRBJ1-2	TRBV6-2/TRBV6-3	TGTGCCAGCAGCACTCGGTGGAAGGGGGGCGCACAGTATGGCTACACCTTC	CASSTRWKGGAQYGYTF
TRBD1	few	TRBJ2-1	TRBV18	TGTGCCAGCTCACCACCCCGGGACAGGGGTATCAATGAGCAGTTCTTC	CASSPPRDRGINEQFF
.	few	TRBJ1-2	TRBV6-5	TGTGCCAGCAGTTACAGAGACGGGGGTGGGTATGGCTACACCTTC	CASSYRDGGGYGYTF
TRBD1	.	TRBJ1-5	TRBV27	TGTGCCAGCAGAAGGTGGGGAGGGGGCGCCTTCTATAGCAATCAGCCCCAGCATTTT	CASRRWGGGAFYSNQPQHF
.	few	TRBJ2-7	TRBV9	TGTGCCAGCAGCGTCTCGGCCCAGACGAACTACGAGCAGTACTTC	CASSVSAQTNYEQYF
.	.	TRBJ1-2	TRBV6-4	TGTGCCAGCAGTGAGATTAGGGGTCTTGGCTACACCTTC	CASSEIRGLGYTF
.	many	TRBJ1-5	TRBV11-2	TGTGCCAGCAGCTTAGATTTGGGTCCTGATCAGCCCCAGCATTTT	CASSLDLGPDQPQHF
.	few	TRBJ1-2	TRBV5-1	TGCGCCAGCAGCGCCCTTTCAGGGGTCGATGGCTACACCTTC	CASSALSGVDGYTF
.	many	TRBJ1-1	TRBV18	TGTGCCAGCTCATCCCAAGTTTATGACCTAGACACTGAAGCTTTCTTT	CASSSQVYDLDTEAFF
.	.	TRBJ2-7	TRBV29-1	TGCAGCGTTCGATCTATGACCTACGAGCAGTACTTC	CSVRSMTYEQYF
.	few	TRBJ2-7	TRBV15	TGTGCCACCAGCGGAACCGGGTACACCCCATACGAGCAGTACTTC	CATSGTGYTPYEQYF
TRBD2	many	TRBJ2-7	TRBV12-3/TRBV12-4	TGTGCCAGCAGTTACAGACTAGCGGGAGGAAACGAGCAGTACTTC	CASSYRLAGGNEQYF
.	many	TRBJ1-1	TRBV20-1	TGCAGTGCTAGTAGCCCTCCCGGGGAGCGCACTGAAGCTTTCTTT	CSASSPPGERTEAFF
.	many	TRBJ2-7	TRBV20-1	TGCAGTGCTAGGGGAGATCGGCTCGAGCAGTACTTC	CSARGDRLEQYF
TRBD1	.	TRBJ1-5	TRBV6-1	TGTGCCAGCAAAAAGGGACAGGGATTTTATCAGCCCCAGCATTTT	CASKKGQGFYQPQHF
.	many	TRBJ1-1	TRBV6-1	TGTGCCAGCAACGAACCGCAGACAGATGAAGCTTTCTTT	CASNEPQTDEAFF
TRBD1	few	TRBJ2-7	TRBV5-1	TGCGCCAGCAGAGGTCTCCCAGGGGGCGCAGCCTACGAGCAGTACTTC	CASRGLPGGAAYEQYF
TRBD1	many	TRBJ1-2	TRBV6-5	TGTGCCAGCAGTAGGACAGGGGGCGATGGCTACACCTTC	CASSRTGGDGYTF
TRBD1	few	TRBJ2-7	TRBV2	TGTGCCAGCAGGGCGGGACAGGGATACGAGCAGTACTTC	CASRAGQGYEQYF
TRBD2	many	TRBJ2-2	TRBV9	TGTGCCAGCAGCCATGCTACTAGCGGGAGGGCCTTCGGGGAGCTGTTTTTT	CASSHATSGRAFGELFF
.	.	TRBJ2-7	TRBV6-2/TRBV6-3	TGTGCCAGCAGCCGAACCGGGCCTACCTCCACGGGCCACGAGCAGTACTTC	CASSRTGPTSTGHEQYF
.	many	TRBJ1-2	TRBV15	TGTGCCACCAGCAGTAGACAGAGCATGAGGGGCTACACCTTC	CATSSRQSMRGYTF
.	many	TRBJ1-2	TRBV18	TGTGCCAGCTCACCAGATTCGGCAGCCCTTACCTATGGCTACACCTTC	CASSPDSAALTYGYTF
.	many	TRBJ2-6	TRBV5-1	TGCGCCAGCAGCTTGGCCCAGGGGTCTGGGGCCAACGTCCTGACTTTC	CASSLAQGSGANVLTF